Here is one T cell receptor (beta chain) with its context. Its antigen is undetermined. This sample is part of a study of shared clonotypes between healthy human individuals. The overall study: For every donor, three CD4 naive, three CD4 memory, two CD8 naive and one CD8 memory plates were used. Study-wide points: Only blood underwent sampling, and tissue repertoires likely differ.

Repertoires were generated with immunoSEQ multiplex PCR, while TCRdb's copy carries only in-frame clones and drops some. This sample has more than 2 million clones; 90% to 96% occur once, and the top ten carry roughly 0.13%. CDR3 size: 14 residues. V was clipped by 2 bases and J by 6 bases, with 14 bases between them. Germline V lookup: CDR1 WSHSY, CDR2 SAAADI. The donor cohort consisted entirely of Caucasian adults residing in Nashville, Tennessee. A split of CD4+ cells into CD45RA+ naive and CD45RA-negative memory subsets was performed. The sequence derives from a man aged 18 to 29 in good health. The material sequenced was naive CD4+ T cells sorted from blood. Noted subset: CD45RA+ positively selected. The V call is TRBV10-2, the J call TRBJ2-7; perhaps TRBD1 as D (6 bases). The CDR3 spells CASSEQGQKAEQYF. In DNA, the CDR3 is TGCGCCAGCAGTGAGCAGGGGCAAAAGGCCGAGCAGTACTTC.